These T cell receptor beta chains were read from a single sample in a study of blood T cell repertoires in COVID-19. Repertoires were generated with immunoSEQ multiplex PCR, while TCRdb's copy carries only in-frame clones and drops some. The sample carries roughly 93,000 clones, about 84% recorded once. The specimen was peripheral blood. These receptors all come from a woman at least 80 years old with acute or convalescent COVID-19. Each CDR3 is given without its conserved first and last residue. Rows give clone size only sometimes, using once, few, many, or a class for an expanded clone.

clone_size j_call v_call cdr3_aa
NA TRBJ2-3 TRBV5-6 ASSPPEGAGGPYTQY
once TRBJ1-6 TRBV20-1 SAKYGSPLH
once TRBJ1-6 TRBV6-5 ASSFGQGDGSPLH
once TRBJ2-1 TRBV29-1 SVPAGGLGNEQF
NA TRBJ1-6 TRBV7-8 ASSLRVAGGSSYNSPLH
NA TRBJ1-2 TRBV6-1 ASTEGTGGNYGYT
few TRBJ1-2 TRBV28 ASSLSDRAKGYT
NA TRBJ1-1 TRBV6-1 ASSEGTGLNTEAF
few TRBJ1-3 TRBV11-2 ASSLYSAPPGNTIY
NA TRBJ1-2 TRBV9 ASSGAQGKGGYT
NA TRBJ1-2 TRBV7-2 ASSFSSLGLNYGYT
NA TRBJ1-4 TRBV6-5 ASSSSRGANEKLF
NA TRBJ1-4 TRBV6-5 ASTWWGANEKLF
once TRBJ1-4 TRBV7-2 ASSSFIWTGTTNEKLF
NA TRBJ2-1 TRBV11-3 ASSSRTSTYRSYNEQF
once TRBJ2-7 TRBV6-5 ASRRTDPYEQY
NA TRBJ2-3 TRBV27 ASSPDRGTDTQY
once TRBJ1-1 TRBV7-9 ASSSAQGMNTEAF
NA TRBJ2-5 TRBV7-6 ASSLGAKRGVGTQY
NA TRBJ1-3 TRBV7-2 ASSLDRDSGNTIY
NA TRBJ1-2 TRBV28 ASRDSSGYT
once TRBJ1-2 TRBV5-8 ASSSVGGPNYGYT
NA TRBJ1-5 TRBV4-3 ASSRYDQGENSNQPQH
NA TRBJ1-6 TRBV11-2 ASNYRGGNSPLH
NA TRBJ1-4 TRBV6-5 ATAGQPTTNEKLF
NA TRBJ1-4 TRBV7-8 ASSLDSANEKLF